Below, one T cell receptor beta chain is given with its context. Antigen specificity is unknown. Only in-frame clones appear in the TCRdb table, and some are missing; sequencing was by immunoSEQ multiplex PCR. This table has approximately 500,000 clones, 95% to 97% appearing once. This sample stems from a study of shared clonotypes between healthy human individuals. General study results and limits: Sampling involved blood alone; tissue repertoires likely differ.

The ends were cut back, 5 bases at V and 3 bases at J, with 11 bases in the middle. The germline V gene has CDR1 SGHRS and CDR2 YFSETQ. The length of the CDR3 is 14 residues. This sequence joins TRBV5-1 and TRBJ2-2; perhaps D is TRBD1 or TRBD2 (6 bases each). The sequence was collected from a woman aged 25 to 45 in good health. Sequenced sample: naive CD4+ T cells sorted from blood. Subset reported: CD45RA+ positively selected. The CDR3 region has the DNA TGCGCCAGCAGGAACAGGGAGGACACCGGGGAGCTGTTTTTT. Amino acid sequence: CASRNREDTGELFF.